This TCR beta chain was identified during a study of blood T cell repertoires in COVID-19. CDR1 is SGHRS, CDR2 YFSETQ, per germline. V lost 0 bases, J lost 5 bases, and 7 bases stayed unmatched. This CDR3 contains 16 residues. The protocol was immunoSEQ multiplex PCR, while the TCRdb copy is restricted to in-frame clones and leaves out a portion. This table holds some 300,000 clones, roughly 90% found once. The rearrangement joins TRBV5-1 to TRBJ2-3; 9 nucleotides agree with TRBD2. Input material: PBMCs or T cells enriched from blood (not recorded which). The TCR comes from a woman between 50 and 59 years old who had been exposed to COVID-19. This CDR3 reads CASSLDAAGGGDTQYF. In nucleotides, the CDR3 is TGCGCCAGCAGCTTGGATGCAGCGGGGGGTGGAGATACGCAGTATTTT.